What follows are 28 T cell receptor beta chains derived from one specimen sequenced in a study of tumor-infiltrating lymphocytes in primary liver carcinoma. The authors made TCR beta cDNA from approximately 500 ng total RNA with a constant-region primer. ARM-PCR, slightly modified, supplied the TCR beta libraries through three nested multiplex PCR rounds. The two initial PCR rounds, 9 to 11 cycles each, used TRBV1-TRBV30 forward and C-beta reverse primers. TCRdb itself ran the multiplex PCR reads through MiXCR, one entry per CDR3 protein. The repertoire holds approximately 24,000 distinct CDR3 sequences, with over 65% as singletons. It was from about 20-30 mg of unsorted bulk tissue that RNA and DNA were co-extracted. Sequenced: liver tumor tissue from sampling region 3. Subset given: tumor region T3, left-lateral pole. All receptors derive from a man aged 40-49 years with primary liver carcinoma and hepatitis B virus infection.

Concerning this clonotype itself: The CDR3 end shows no conserved phenylalanine or tryptophan, and so a read error is likely. The chain couples TRBV7-3 to TRBJ1-6; 8 bases map to TRBD1. Germline assignment: CDR1 SGHTA and CDR2 FQGTGA. The CDR3 consists of 13 residues. V gave up 5 bases and J gave up 8 bases; unmatched junction bases: 2. CDR3 region: CASSQTGDSPLHY. CDR3 DNA: TGTGCCAGCAGCCAGACAGGGGATTCACCCCTCCACTAT.

A note on this clonotype: Compared with germline, one end of the junction differs, possibly owing to a read error. The gene calls are TRBV10-3 and TRBJ2-7, with 8 bases aligning to TRBD2. Germline V lookup: CDR1 ENHRY, CDR2 SYGVKD. The CDR3 is 19 amino acids. The CDR3 DNA follows: TGTACCATCACCAAACGATCGGGACTATCGGGAGGGTTCTCCTACGAGCAATACTTC. This translates into CTITKRSGLSGGFSYEQYF.

The sample holds a few counts of this clonotype. Sequence at one end of the junction differs from germline and may be a read error. The chain uses TRBV6-1 and TRBJ2-4; 9 bases fit TRBD1. This CDR3 spans 14 amino acids. Germline CDR1 MNHNS, CDR2 SASEGT. CDR3 loop: CASRTGTGRDIQHF. CDR3 sequence (DNA): TGTGCCAGTAGGACCGGGACAGGGAGGGACATTCAGCACTTC.

Remarks on this clonotype: The junction departs from germline at one end; a sequencing error may be responsible. The chain is built from TRBV13 and TRBJ2-7; TRBD1 matches 8 bases. The CDR3 covers 13 residues. The germline CDR1 and CDR2 sequences are PRHDT and FYEKMQ (reference sequence). CDR3 amino acids: CASSFGQGYKQYF. The CDR3 nucleotides read TGTGCCAGCAGCTTCGGACAGGGCTACAAGCAATACTTC. Using reference TRBV13 and TRBJ2-7 for the parts outside the CDR3, the full variable domain is AAGVIQSPRHLIKEKRETATLKCYPIPRHDTVYWYQQGPGQDPQFLISFYEKMQSDKGSIPDRFSAQQFSDYHSELNMSSLELGDSALYFCASSFGQGYKQYFGPGTRLTVT.

As to this clonotype: Relative to the germline gene, one junction end is altered; a read error may explain this. The chain combines TRBV7-8 with TRBJ1-3; D not certain. This CDR3 contains 15 residues. CDR1 and CDR2 (germline): SGHVS, FQNEAQ. The CDR3 is CTSRSDTYSGNTIYF. CDR3 nucleotide sequence: TGTACCAGTAGAAGCGACACGTACTCTGGAAACACCATATATTTT.

The chain links TRBV24-1 to TRBJ2-1; tentatively, D is TRBD2 (6 bases). Looked up from germline, CDR1 is KGHDR and CDR2 is SFDVKD. This CDR3 is built from 17 residues. CDR3 sequence: CGSSGTGGTSSYNEQFF. The CDR3 bases are TGTGGCTCCAGTGGAACGGGCGGGACGAGCTCCTACAATGAGCAGTTCTTC.

This chain connects TRBV7-9 to TRBJ2-1; 8 nucleotides align to TRBD1. V was clipped by 5 bases and J by 10 bases; unmatched bases: 13. Germline CDR1 is SEHNR and CDR2 is FQNEAQ (reference sequence). This CDR3 contains 15 residues. CDR3 in DNA: TGTGCCAGCAGCGCAGGGGGCGACGGGAGTTGGGAGCAGTTCTTC. As protein: CASSAGGDGSWEQFF. Complete variable domain (other parts from reference TRBV7-9 and TRBJ2-1): DTGVSQNPRHKITKRGQNVTFRCDPISEHNRLYWYRQTLGQGPEFLTYFQNEAQLEKSRLLSDRFSAERPKGSFSTLEIQRTEQGDSAMYLCASSAGGDGSWEQFFGPGTRLTVL.

With respect to this clonotype: A read error is likely, as this CDR3 ends without the conserved phenylalanine or tryptophan. The chain couples TRBV11-1 to TRBJ2-7, with D hard to call. The CDR3 extends over 16 amino acids. CDR1 is SGHAT and CDR2 is FQDESV in the germline V gene (reference sequence). The CDR3 DNA sequence: TGTGCTAGCAGCTCAAGAGGCTCTTTCAGCCTCAACGAGCAGTACTTA. It yields the protein CASSSRGSFSLNEQYL.

Remarks on this clonotype: A read error may account for a junction end that differs from germline. In DNA, the CDR3 is TGTGGCAGCAGAGACAGGAACGATCAGCCCAAGCATTTT. It translates to CGSRDRNDQPKHF. The chain joins TRBV12-3 or TRBV12-4 to TRBJ1-5; D is possibly TRBD1 (6 bases). The CDR3 totals 13 residues.

As concerns this clonotype: A junction boundary mismatches the germline segment, possibly from a read error. The chain employs TRBV7-8 and TRBJ2-2; D possibly corresponds to TRBD2 (6 bases). The CDR3 length is 17 residues. Germline V gene lookup returns CDR1 SGHVS and CDR2 FQNEAQ. CDR3 sequence (DNA): TGTGTCAGCAGTATCACATCACCGGGACTCTTCACCGGGGAGCTGTTTTTT. Residues: CVSSITSPGLFTGELFF. Based on the CDR3 plus reference TRBV7-8 and TRBJ2-2, the full variable domain is GAGVSQSPRYKVAKRGQDVALRCDPISGHVSLFWYQQALGQGPEFLTYFQNEAQLDKSGLPSDRFFAERPEGSVSTLKIQRTQQEDSAVYLCVSSITSPGLFTGELFFGEGSRLTVL.

Regarding this clonotype: At one end the junction does not follow the germline gene, possibly because of a read error. J is TRBJ2-6 and V is TRBV5-1, with a tentative D call TRBD1 (5 bases). This CDR3 has 15 amino acids. Per the germline V gene, CDR1 is SGHRS and CDR2 is YFSETQ. The CDR3 is CASSDGHSGANVLTF. The CDR3 nucleotides read TGCGCCAGCAGCGACGGACATTCTGGGGCTAACGTCCTGACTTTC. Combining the CDR3 with reference TRBV5-1 and TRBJ2-6 gives the whole variable domain KAGVTQTPRYLIKTRGQQVTLSCSPISGHRSVSWYQQTPGQGLQFLFEYFSETQRNKGNFPGRFSGRQFSNSRSEMNVSTLELGDSALYLCASSDGHSGANVLTFGAGSRLTVL.

In the case of this clonotype: A much more abundant neighbour one base away suggests this may be a read error. This chain connects TRBV11-2 to TRBJ2-3; D is possibly TRBD2 (6 bases). This CDR3 is built from 14 residues. Deletions cut 7 bases from V and 2 bases from J, with 13 bases between. Germline-derived CDR1 and CDR2 are SGHAT and FQNNGV. The CDR3, as DNA: TGTGCCAGCACCCTGGGACTGCCCACAGATACGCAGTATTTT. Translation gives CASTLGLPTDTQYF. Together with reference TRBV11-2 and TRBJ2-3, the CDR3 gives the full variable domain: EAGVAQSPRYKIIEKRQSVAFWCNPISGHATLYWYQQILGQGPKLLIQFQNNGVVDDSQLPKDRFSAERLKGVDSTLKIQPAKLEDSAVYLCASTLGLPTDTQYFGPGTRLTVL.

As concerns this clonotype: The CDR3 carries no conserved terminal phenylalanine or tryptophan, so it likely arises from a read error. The rearrangement joins TRBV12-3 or TRBV12-4 to TRBJ2-7, with D unclear. This CDR3 comprises 16 residues. V lost 2 bases, J lost 2 bases, and 16 bases lay in between. The CDR3 DNA reads TGTGCCAGCAGTTTAATAGGCTACGGTAGCCCCTACGAGCAGTACCTC. Its protein is CASSLIGYGSPYEQYL.

On this clonotype: At one boundary the junction diverges from the germline segment, which might be a read error. The chain employs TRBV12-3 or TRBV12-4 and TRBJ2-5; D is possibly TRBD2 (6 bases). This CDR3 spans 13 amino acids. Here the CDR3 reads CASRLTVGRTHYF. The CDR3 DNA sequence: TGTGCCAGCAGATTAACGGTTGGGAGGACCCACTACTTC.

A note on this clonotype: As the CDR3 is not closed by the conserved phenylalanine or tryptophan, this likely results from a read error. The J gene is TRBJ2-7, the V gene TRBV11-2, with D perhaps matching TRBD2 (6 bases). The germline V gene encodes CDR1 SGHAT and CDR2 FQNNGV. V was clipped by 6 bases and J by 4 bases, with 13 bases between them. The CDR3 contains 13 residues. CDR3 amino acids: CASSMEGLYEQYY. CDR3 nucleotide sequence: TGTGCCAGCAGTATGGAGGGCCTTTACGAGCAGTACTAC.

Details on this clonotype: Sequence at one end of the junction differs from germline and may be a read error. The genes are TRBV5-8 and TRBJ2-3; 9 bases agree with TRBD2. CDR3 length: 16 amino acids. Germline-derived CDR1 and CDR2 are SGHTS and YDEGEE. In DNA form, the CDR3 reads TGTGCCAGTAGCTTCAATAGCGGGAGTGTCTCAGATATGCAGTATTTT. This gives the protein CASSFNSGSVSDMQYF. Filled out from reference TRBV5-8 and TRBJ2-3, the complete variable domain reads EAGVTQSPTHLIKTRGQQATLRCSPISGHTSVYWYQQALGLGLQFLLWYDEGEERNRGNFPPRFSGRQFPNYSSELNVNALELEDSALYLCASSFNSGSVSDMQYFGPGTRLTVL.

Points on this clonotype: A read error may produce the germline difference seen at one junction end. The chain uses TRBV5-1 and TRBJ2-5; no clear D. In germline, CDR1 is SGHRS, CDR2 YFSETQ. This CDR3 has 15 amino acids. This CDR3 reads CASSLQPHGQETQYF. CDR3 in DNA: TGCGCCAGCAGCCTACAGCCCCATGGCCAAGAGACCCAGTATTTC.

This clonotype appeared a few times. A single base separates this from a much larger clone, so it may be a read error. The rearrangement joins TRBV28 to TRBJ2-6, with D possibly being TRBD1 (5 bases). The CDR3 totals 18 residues. Germline V gives CDR1 MDHEN, CDR2 SYDVKM. CDR3 sequence: CASSTSRGTSSGVNVLTF. The DNA of the CDR3 is TGTGCCAGCAGTACTTCAAGGGGTACGAGCTCTGGGGTCAACGTCCTGACTTTC.

Regarding this clonotype: A read error may account for a junction end that differs from germline. The chain recombines TRBV5-5 with TRBJ2-1; D gene unclear. Germline-derived CDR1 and CDR2 are SGHKS and YYEKEE (reference sequence). The CDR3 totals 15 residues. The CDR3 DNA follows: TGTGCCAGCAGCCCTCGACAAGGTTCCTACAATAAGCAGTTCTTC. The encoded protein is CASSPRQGSYNKQFF.

This clonotype was seen only once. The junction shows a germline mismatch at one end, possibly a read error. The V and J genes are TRBV10-3 and TRBJ2-7, with D possibly TRBD2 on 5 matching bases. Germline CDR1 reads ENHRY; CDR2 reads SYGVKD. CDR3 length: 15 residues. The chain's CDR3 is CVISEIRLRTCEQYF. CDR3 in DNA: TGTGTCATCAGTGAGATCAGGTTAAGGACTTGCGAGCAGTACTTC.

As concerns this clonotype: A read error may account for a junction end that differs from germline. The chain joins TRBV28 to TRBJ2-3; 13 bases fit TRBD2. The germline V gene encodes CDR1 MDHEN and CDR2 SYDVKM. The CDR3 is 17 amino acids. The CDR3 protein is CAGSSFTSGRVADTQYF. The CDR3 nucleotides read TGTGCCGGCAGCTCCTTCACTAGCGGGAGGGTCGCAGATACGCAGTATTTT.

This chain connects TRBV4-2 to TRBJ1-4; D possibly corresponds to TRBD1 (5 bases). The CDR3 is made up of 20 amino acids. Germline-derived CDR1 and CDR2 are LGHNA and YNFKEQ. With 8 bases removed from V and 0 bases from J, the gap between germline ends came to 28 bases. The CDR3 sequence is CASCQELRGKGSATNEKLFF. DNA of the CDR3: TGTGCCAGCTGTCAAGAGTTACGGGGAAAGGGGTCTGCAACTAATGAAAAACTGTTTTTT.

Regarding this clonotype: This CDR3 fails to terminate in the conserved phenylalanine or tryptophan, so it likely reflects a read error. It is unclear where the CDR3 begins or ends on the DNA, so no DNA is shown, and the CDR3 is as TCRdb lists it. The chain employs TRBV29-1 and TRBJ2-4; whether TRBD1, the table's D call, matches the DNA was not checked. The CDR3 is made up of 14 amino acids, end residues included. Germline-derived CDR1 and CDR2 are SQVTM and ANQGSEA. This CDR3 is CSVEGQGVGGVQYY.

This clonotype was detected only a few times. V usage is TRBV4-1 and J usage is TRBJ2-3; 11 positions agree with TRBD2. The germline V gene encodes CDR1 MGHRA and CDR2 YSYEKL. This CDR3 comprises 18 residues. V lost 0 bases to trimming and J lost 11 bases; unmatched junction nucleotides: 16. The CDR3 bases are TGCGCCAGCAGCCAAGATCCGACTAGCGGGGTTAGCACAAATATGCAGTATTTT. This sequence encodes CASSQDPTSGVSTNMQYF.

Comments on this clonotype: A junction boundary mismatches the germline segment, possibly from a read error. V and J are TRBV5-5 and TRBJ2-7; D not certain. The CDR3 contains 17 residues. The germline CDR1 and CDR2 sequences are SGHKS and YYEKEE (reference sequence). CDR3 residues: CATSLEQHLTRPYEQYF. In nucleotides, the CDR3 is TGTGCCACCAGCTTAGAGCAACACCTGACTCGGCCCTACGAGCAATACTTC.

Concerning this clonotype itself: This likely comes from a read error, as the CDR3 has no conserved phenylalanine or tryptophan at its end. The V call is TRBV4-3, the J call TRBJ2-1, with D uncertain. CDR1 is LGHNA and CDR2 is YSLEER in the germline V gene. This CDR3 contains 16 residues. The CDR3 reads CASIQDRVGTYNEQFV. CDR3 coding DNA: TGCGCCAGCATCCAAGATAGAGTAGGCACCTACAATGAGCAGTTCGTC.

The gene calls are TRBV6-5 and TRBJ2-7; 8 bases are a match to TRBD2. V shed 6 bases, J shed 7 bases, and the junction held 14 bases outside the gene matches. The CDR3 is 15 residues long. Germline lookup yields CDR1 MNHEY and CDR2 SVGAGI. CDR3 loop: CASSPSPTSEYEQYF. The CDR3 nucleotides read TGTGCCAGCAGCCCCTCTCCGACTAGCGAGTATGAGCAGTACTTC.

In the case of this clonotype: At one of its ends the junction is not consistent with the germline gene, which may arise from a read error. The rearrangement links TRBV12-3 or TRBV12-4 to TRBJ2-5; 7 nucleotides align to TRBD2. CDR3 size: 17 residues. CDR3 amino acids: CASILGAGVRGNETQYF. The CDR3 DNA sequence: TGTGCCAGCATTTTAGGGGCTGGAGTGCGGGGGAATGAGACCCAGTACTTC.